Here is one T cell receptor beta chain with its context. This clonotype came up a few times. Its antigen has not been determined. Qualities for individual bases were not recorded, and no much larger clone is one base off. This sample was taken from a study of T-cell memory formation after mild COVID-19 (dated by TCRdb to 2020 to 2023). Context from the whole study: TCR sequence clusters from the two donors were largely donor specific. Two young, previously healthy adult volunteers made up the cohort, one male and one female. Longitudinal TCRalpha and TCRbeta repertoire sequencing tracked T-cell clones expanding and contracting after mild COVID-19 in two donors.

Reads for this sample came from an Illumina NovaSeq 6000. TCRalpha and TCRbeta cDNA libraries were built by 5'RACE with constant-segment primers, adding sample barcodes and unique molecular identifiers. Trizol reagent was used to extract RNA from every sample. Amplification of the libraries took two PCR steps, and the second step added a second sample barcode plus Illumina TruSeq adapters. Sequencing of the libraries was done on an Illumina NovaSeq, producing 2 x 150 bp paired-end reads. Under the source paper's analysis protocol: Demultiplexing of reads and collapsing into UMI-guided consensus sequences were performed with migec v1.2.7. Using mixcr v2.1.11, UMI consensuses were aligned to TRA and TRB V and J templates and then assembled into clonotypes. A clonotype was counted as expanded or contracted only when both edgeR and NoisET called the clonotype significant, with the noise models trained on biological replicates. edgeR calls used a false discovery rate-adjusted p below 0.01 and a log2 fold-change threshold of 1. As an exploratory analysis of dynamics, max-normalized trajectories of the 1000 most abundant clonotypes were examined with PCA combined with hierarchical clustering. Separately sequenced CD4+ and CD8+ repertoires were used to assign the CD4 or CD8 phenotype of responding clones. TCRdb reprocessing: public reads trimmed at Q25 with fastp, clones called with MiXCR, in-frame beta chains kept. Entries are consolidated by CDR3 protein sequence, retaining the most common genes and DNA. What appears here as the V and J calls and clone size reflects TCRdb's work, not the paper's. This sample lists about 430,000 distinct CDR3 sequences; over 15% were detected once. Around a fifth of the sample is taken by the ten largest.

Results the study describes overall, beyond this receptor: Only a couple of mild cases were covered in the study, and larger cohorts including severe cases with pre-infection samples were considered necessary. SARS-CoV-2 specificity of the second-wave clones peaking on day 37 was not confirmed. Contracting CD4+ clones appeared mostly in the CM and EM memory subsets, whereas CD8+ clones were enriched in EMRA. Some responding clones were detected in pre-infection memory, which suggested that pre-existing cross-reactive memory T cells had joined the SARS-CoV-2 response. Clones contracting from day 15 to 85 had balanced CD4/CD8 phenotypes, while a second wave expanding from day 15 to 37 was biased towards CD4+.

Ficoll-Paque density gradient centrifugation was used to isolate PBMCs. The origin of this receptor is a man aged 18 to 29 who had mild COVID-19 (a few samples of this study predate the infection). The sample titles of this study are shuffled in the database, so cell type and time point are left out; the donor was told from shared clones. The sequenced sample was PBMCs or a T cell subset sorted from them (not recorded which).

The nucleotides read TGCGCCAGCAGCCGGGGACTAGCGGGGTTATTGGGGACAGATACGCAGTATTTT. Its amino acids are CASSRGLAGLLGTDTQYF. The chain employs TRBV4-1 and TRBJ2-3, with 13 bases aligning to TRBD2. Spanning cysteine to phenylalanine, the CDR3 consists of 18 amino acids. Just CDR3 DNA is preserved here, 54 bases in frame from base 1. Compared with germline, V lacks 4 bases and J lacks 3 bases; bases without a gene match: 10. The germline V gene specifies MGHRA as CDR1 and YSYEKL as CDR2.